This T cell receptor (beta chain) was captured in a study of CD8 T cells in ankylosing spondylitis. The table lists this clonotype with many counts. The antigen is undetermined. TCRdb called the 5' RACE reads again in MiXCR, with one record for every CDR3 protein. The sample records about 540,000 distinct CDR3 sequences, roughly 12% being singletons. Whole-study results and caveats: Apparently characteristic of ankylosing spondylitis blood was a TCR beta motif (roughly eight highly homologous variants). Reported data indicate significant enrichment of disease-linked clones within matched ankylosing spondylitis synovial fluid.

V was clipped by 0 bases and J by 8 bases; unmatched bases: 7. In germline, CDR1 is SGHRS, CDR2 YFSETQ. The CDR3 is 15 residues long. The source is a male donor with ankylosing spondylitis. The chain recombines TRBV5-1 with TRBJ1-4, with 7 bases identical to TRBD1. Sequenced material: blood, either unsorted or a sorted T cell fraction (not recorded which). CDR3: CASSLDAGGREKLFF. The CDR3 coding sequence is TGCGCCAGCAGCTTGGATGCAGGGGGTCGGGAAAAACTGTTTTTT.